This T cell receptor beta chain was observed in a study of Ad26.COV2.S vaccination and SARS-CoV-2 variants. Study-level information: Doses of Ad26.COV2.S were injected into muscle once or twice, 56 days apart. Study results and limitations: Once vaccination had occurred, spike-specific CD8+ and CD4+ T cell responses reportedly showed substantial breadth. Those who received vaccine or placebo ended up with similar non-spike TCR breadth.

The CDR3 contains 15 residues. From germline, CDR1 is MGHRA and CDR2 YSYEKL. Trimming took 3 bases from V and 3 from J; bases not matched to a gene: 4. Indicated treatment: over 15 received Ad26.COV2.S at low or high dose, single or two shots; roughly five received placebo; per-sample allocation not given. After the first vaccine or placebo injection, samples were drawn on day 63. As concerns this clone: Its target is not known.

Using immunoSEQ multiplex PCR, the repertoire was profiled, and TCRdb retains in-frame clones only, with some absent. In the table there are about 390,000 clones, over 80% of which are singletons. The chain links TRBV4-1 to TRBJ1-5; 8 nucleotides line up with TRBD1. The sample here was peripheral blood, taken in a trial of Ad26.COV2.S vaccine versus placebo. The source of this sequence is a person aged 18-65 years who received the Ad26.COV2.S COVID-19 vaccine or a placebo. This CDR3 reads CASSQGQAPNQPQHF. CDR3 nucleotides: TGCGCCAGCAGCCAGGGACAGGCCCCCAATCAGCCCCAGCATTTT.